This T cell receptor beta chain derives from a study of a mutant IDH1 vaccine in newly diagnosed glioma. Looking at the study overall: Patients' prior therapy spanned radiotherapy, temozolomide, or both; most underwent both.

Sample time point: baseline, week 1 (first vaccination visit). Treatment given: pre-vaccination baseline after standard-of-care therapy. The CDR3 is made up of 17 amino acids. The germline V gene has CDR1 SGHDT and CDR2 YYEEEE. With 1 base removed from V and 6 bases from J, the gap between germline ends came to 19 bases. TCRdb keeps only in-frame clones here, not all; method: immunoSEQ multiplex PCR. The repertoire includes 80,000 to 100,000 clones, roughly 82% of them detected once, and less than 5.5% sits in the top ten. The source material was PBMCs, sampled from a glioma patient treated with radiotherapy, temozolomide or both. The V and J genes are TRBV5-6 and TRBJ2-2; TRBD2 might be the D (7 bases). The origin of this receptor is a man aged 40-55 years with glioma. Some clones in this sample may be carry-over from other donors' samples. The DNA for the CDR3 is TGTGCCAGCAGCTTGATTTTTGGGGGGGCTCGTCCCGGGGAGCTGTTTTTT. Translation: CASSLIFGGARPGELFF.